The TCR beta chain under discussion was sequenced for a study of identical twins. TCRdb reprocessed the 5' RACE reads via MiXCR and lists one record per CDR3 protein. The sample carries about 460,000 distinct CDR3 sequences, 14% recorded once. This clonotype was counted between two and nine times. The same data also went into a second study, on yellow fever vaccine responses in identical twins.

The source is a young woman in good health. Sequencing was performed on CD4+ T cells sorted from blood.

In nucleotides, the CDR3 is TGTGCCAGCAGCTTAGCGGGGACAGGGGGCGCCTACAATGAGCAGTTCTTC. Its protein product is CASSLAGTGGAYNEQFF. The genes are TRBV7-2 and TRBJ2-1; 12 positions agree with TRBD1. The J segment lost 2 bases and the V segment lost 0 bases, leaving 2 bases of the junction unmatched. The germline V gene has CDR1 SGHTA and CDR2 FQGNSA. This CDR3 comprises 17 residues.